The rows below give T cell receptor beta chains drawn from one sample of a study of neurological immune-mediated disorders. TCRdb fed the 5' RACE reads into MiXCR, producing one record per CDR3 protein. The sample includes tens of thousands of distinct CDR3 sequences, 4% seen only once; the top ten take roughly 2%. The sequencing input was CD4+ T cells from blood. The receptors stem from a woman in her forties with multiple sclerosis. Both conserved end residues are part of each CDR3.

v_gene	j_gene	CDR3aa
TRBV9	TRBJ2-2	CASSVASGGTGELFF
TRBV18	TRBJ1-5	CASSPTPFRGRDIQPQHF
TRBV9	TRBJ2-3	CASSADRRDTQYF
TRBV6-2/TRBV6-3	TRBJ2-3	CASSYRGTSGGLTDTQYF
TRBV10-3	TRBJ1-5	CAISAQGATSNQPQHF
TRBV11-2	TRBJ2-3	CASSLLGQATDTQYF
TRBV7-9	TRBJ1-1	CASSLTGSPEAFF
TRBV30	TRBJ1-2	CAWRPRDRNYGYTF
TRBV5-8	TRBJ2-5	CASSWDRGETQYF
TRBV20-1	TRBJ1-6	CSARDLQTGVYNSPLHF
TRBV11-2	TRBJ2-2	CASSPTGVGELFF
TRBV20-1	TRBJ1-1	CSASRGGGWTEAFF
TRBV9	TRBJ2-3	CASSAGPQATDTQYF
TRBV29-1	TRBJ1-4	CSAGQGGEKLFF
TRBV13	TRBJ2-3	CASSHTSGGDTQYF
TRBV4-1	TRBJ2-2	CASSQDGVGELFF
TRBV10-3	TRBJ2-7	CAISDSGTGGREQYF
TRBV20-1	TRBJ1-1	CSEAGTVNTEAFF
TRBV18	TRBJ2-3	CASGPDRERNTQYF
TRBV24-1	TRBJ1-6	CATSDGGSPLHF
TRBV5-1	TRBJ2-5	CASSSLLRQGRETQYF
TRBV18	TRBJ2-3	CASSPRQGNTDTQYF
TRBV16	TRBJ2-7	CASSQGQGFTYEQYF
TRBV2	TRBJ2-5	CASKNSWGEETQYF
TRBV9	TRBJ1-4	CASSGGIQGTEKLFF
TRBV5-1	TRBJ2-2	CASSLNQQGNTGELFF
TRBV4-1	TRBJ1-1	CASSQGPGYSGNTEAFF
TRBV6-1	TRBJ1-5	CASSETPNQPQHF
TRBV5-1	TRBJ1-1	CASSLQDRTMNTEAFF
TRBV5-1	TRBJ2-1	CASSLVGGSYNEQFF
TRBV10-3	TRBJ2-1	CAISGRTIYNEQFF
TRBV4-1	TRBJ1-5	CASSQDLNTGGNQPQHF